This T cell receptor beta chain was retrieved from a study of CD8+ T cells in alopecia areata. Treatment meaning: oral pan-JAK inhibitor, 5-10 mg twice daily. Per the germline V gene, CDR1 is WSHSY and CDR2 is SAAADI. Trimming shortened V by 3 bases and J by 2 bases, and 14 bases separated the two germline ends. The CDR3 loop spans 15 amino acids. The authors extracted RNA and reverse transcribed it into cDNA as the sequencing template. Sequencing was performed with immunoSEQ multiplex PCR; in TCRdb, only in-frame clones are kept and a portion is missing. The sample holds about 180,000 clones, less than 70% seen once.

This receptor was identified in a human donor with alopecia areata. The sample consisted of CD8+ T cells sorted from blood, taken at week 24, from a patient treated with tofacitinib. The gene calls are TRBV10-2 and TRBJ2-7, with a possible D match to TRBD1 (6 bases). As DNA, the CDR3 is TGCGCCAGCAGTGACCGGGACAAACCTACCTACGAGCAGTACTTC. This codes for CASSDRDKPTYEQYF.